Sequencing of this T cell receptor beta chain was carried out in a study of T cells expressing NK-cell markers. TCRdb reprocessed the 5' RACE reads, keeping one entry per CDR3 protein, no DNA. This sample's table has some 440,000 distinct CDR3 sequences. Germline lookup yields CDR1 SGHNT and CDR2 YENEEA. This CDR3 region has 15 residues. This clonotype originated in a woman aged 45-60 years in good health. The rearrangement links TRBV11-3 to TRBJ2-7; the TCRdb call, TRBD1, lacks DNA for checking. Sequencing was done on a sample of blood T cells: a sorted CD56 or NKG2C T cell subset, CD4+ or CD8+ T cells, or bulk PBMC T cells (not recorded which). This CDR3 reads CASSLVGTYSHEQYF.